The 11 T cell receptor beta chains in this list originate from one sample, sequenced in a study of shared clonotypes between healthy human individuals. The method was immunoSEQ multiplex PCR; TCRdb's version includes in-frame clones alone and lacks a portion of them. The table has about 1,500,000 clones, over 95% seen once. Material: naive CD4+ T cells sorted from blood. Subset of the sample: CD45RA+ positively selected. These receptors all come from a man aged 25 to 40 in good health.

The chain recombines TRBV6-5 with TRBJ2-2, with 8 positions matching TRBD1. Germline V gives CDR1 MNHEY, CDR2 SVGAGI. The CDR3 totals 15 residues. Trimming removed 6 bases from V and 4 bases from J; junction bases left unmatched: 7. CDR3 in DNA: TGTGCCAGCAGGGCCAGGACAGGGTCCACCGGGGAGCTGTTTTTT. Protein product: CASRARTGSTGELFF.

The chain recombines TRBV7-2 with TRBJ2-3, with 8 bases aligning to TRBD1. J was trimmed by 14 bases and V by 5 bases; bases with no gene match: 6. The CDR3 runs 11 residues. Looked up from germline, CDR1 is SGHTA and CDR2 is FQGNSA. CDR3 sequence: CASSPDRVVYF. The CDR3 region has the DNA TGTGCCAGCAGCCCGGACAGGGTGGTGTATTTT.

V and J are TRBV5-1 and TRBJ2-5; D may correspond to TRBD1 or TRBD2 (5 bases each). The CDR3 length is 14 residues. From germline, CDR1 is SGHRS and CDR2 YFSETQ. Trimming took 0 bases from V and 3 from J, leaving 9 bases between them. The CDR3 nucleotides are TGCGCCAGCAGCTTGGTTGGGACCGAAGAGACCCAGTACTTC. Its protein product is CASSLVGTEETQYF.

This chain connects TRBV18 to TRBJ1-1; D possibly corresponds to TRBD1 (6 bases). The germline V and J ends were trimmed by 1 base and 6 bases, with 12 bases remaining between them. CDR1 KGHSH and CDR2 LQKENI come from the germline V gene. This CDR3 region has 14 residues. CDR3: CASSPRGTTAEAFF. As DNA, the CDR3 is TGTGCCAGCTCACCACGGGGGACAACAGCTGAAGCTTTCTTT.

The chain is built from TRBV7-2 and TRBJ2-5; D remains unclear. V shed 5 bases and J shed 5 bases, with 15 bases lying between them. The CDR3 has 14 residues. The germline V gene encodes CDR1 SGHTA and CDR2 FQGNSA. The CDR3: CASSPRSPVETQYF. CDR3 coding DNA: TGTGCCAGCAGCCCCAGATCGCCGGTGGAGACCCAGTACTTC.

The J gene is TRBJ2-3, the V gene TRBV18, with unresolved D. There are 13 residues in the CDR3. Germline values: CDR1 KGHSH, CDR2 LQKENI. Trimming took off 0 bases at V and 6 bases at J, with 7 bases between the two ends. CDR3 bases: TGTGCCAGCTCACCACCAGTGGCGGATACGCAGTATTTT. Amino acids: CASSPPVADTQYF.

The CDR3 region has the DNA TGTGCCAGCAGGAGGGCAGGTTCCTACGAGCAGTACTTC. Translated: CASRRAGSYEQYF. The chain carries TRBV27 and TRBJ2-7; possibly TRBD2 for D (5 bases). Between the trimmed V and J ends, which lost 6 bases and 1 base, there was a span of 10 bases. Looked up from germline, CDR1 is MNHEY and CDR2 is SMNVEV (reference sequence). CDR3 length: 13 amino acids.

The chain combines TRBV28 with TRBJ2-7, with 11 bases aligning to TRBD2. Per the germline V gene, CDR1 is MDHEN and CDR2 is SYDVKM. The CDR3 runs 14 residues. With V trimmed by 7 bases and J by 4 bases, 6 bases remained unmatched. The CDR3 bases are TGTGCCAGCAATGTAGGGACTAGCGGATACGAGCAGTACTTC. This codes for CASNVGTSGYEQYF.

The rearrangement uses TRBV6-5 and TRBJ2-7; no clear D gene. In germline, CDR1 is MNHEY, CDR2 SVGAGI. V lost 9 bases to trimming and J lost 9 bases, with 12 bases between them. The CDR3 spans 10 residues. This CDR3 reads CARHKGWQYF. The CDR3 nucleotides are TGTGCCAGACACAAGGGATGGCAGTACTTC.

The rearrangement links TRBV7-2 to TRBJ2-5; no clear D. The CDR3 has 14 residues. With 1 base removed from V and 3 bases from J, the gap between germline ends came to 9 bases. Germline CDR1 and CDR2: SGHTA and FQGNSA. This CDR3 reads CASSLDSGKETQYF. The CDR3 DNA reads as TGTGCCAGCAGCTTAGACTCTGGTAAAGAGACCCAGTACTTC.

Only one count was recorded for this clone. V gene TRBV4-1 combines with J gene TRBJ2-7, with D tentatively TRBD1 (5 bases). The CDR3 covers 19 residues. Per germline, CDR1 MGHRA and CDR2 YSYEKL. The V and J ends lost 1 base and 3 bases respectively, with 25 bases between them. CDR3 in DNA: TGCGCCAGCAGCCAAGCTCCAAGATCCAAGGTGCTGGGGCACTACGAGCAGTACTTC. It codes for CASSQAPRSKVLGHYEQYF.